These 27 T cell receptor beta chains were sequenced from one sample in a study of T cell responses to AZD1222 COVID-19 vaccine. Some clones are missing from TCRdb's copy, which holds only in-frame ones; the method was immunoSEQ multiplex PCR. Of over 130,000 clones detected, roughly 92% appear once; the ten largest clones hold around 3.5%. Sequencing was performed on peripheral blood, taken 28 days after the second AZD1222 dose. The receptors derive from an adult who received the AZD1222 COVID-19 vaccine.

CDR3: CASSLGGQAGNTIYF. CDR3 DNA: TGTGCCAGCAGTTTAGGGGGACAGGCTGGAAACACCATATATTTT. The chain has TRBV28 and TRBJ1-3, with 8 bases matching TRBD1. Germline lookup yields CDR1 MDHEN and CDR2 SYDVKM. The CDR3 is 15 amino acids. With V trimmed by 2 bases and J by 2 bases, 2 bases remained unmatched. The full variable domain, its missing parts supplied by reference TRBV28 and TRBJ1-3, is DVKVTQSSRYLVKRTGEKVFLECVQDMDHENMFWYRQDPGLGLRLIYFSYDVKMKEKGDIPEGYSVSREKKERFSLILESASTNQTSMYLCASSLGGQAGNTIYFGEGSWLTVV.

Only a few counts were recorded for this clone. The genes are TRBV7-8 and TRBJ1-2, with TRBD1 identical over 9 bases. This CDR3 is built from 14 residues. The ends lost 1 base at V and 6 bases at J; junction bases unmatched: 3. Germline assignment: CDR1 SGHVS and CDR2 FQNEAQ. The CDR3 reads CASSLDNRGHGYTF. The CDR3 DNA reads as TGTGCCAGCAGCTTAGATAACAGGGGGCATGGCTACACCTTC.

This clone was counted a few times. This sequence joins TRBV28 and TRBJ1-2, with a tentative D call TRBD1 (5 bases). CDR3 length: 16 amino acids. Germline V gives CDR1 MDHEN, CDR2 SYDVKM. The ends were cut back, 4 bases at V and 1 base at J, with 16 bases in the middle. The CDR3 loop reads CASSSNPGRGNYGYTF. The CDR3 DNA reads as TGTGCCAGCAGTTCCAATCCGGGACGGGGTAACTATGGCTACACCTTC.

The chain recombines TRBV9 with TRBJ2-1; 10 bases line up with TRBD2. This CDR3 contains 15 residues. Germline V lookup: CDR1 SGDLS, CDR2 YYNGEE. Trimming cost V 5 bases and J 9 bases; bases outside gene matches: 11. CDR3 sequence reads: CASSQTSGAKGEQFF. The CDR3 DNA is TGTGCCAGCAGTCAAACTAGCGGGGCCAAGGGTGAGCAGTTCTTC.

This rearrangement joins TRBV7-6 to TRBJ2-7, with TRBD1 identical over 9 bases. V trimming: 5 bases; J trimming: 4 bases; junction bases outside the gene matches: 18. This CDR3 spans 18 amino acids. Germline loops: CDR1 SGHVS, CDR2 FNYEAQ. In nucleotides, the CDR3 is TGTGCCAGCAGCCCCCGGAACCGACCGGGACAGGGTGTTTACGAGCAGTACTTC. Protein sequence: CASSPRNRPGQGVYEQYF.

The genes are TRBV7-9 and TRBJ2-2, with 8 bases fitting TRBD1. V was pared by 5 bases and J by 1 base, with 12 bases of the junction left unmatched. Germline V CDR1 and CDR2: SEHNR, FQNEAQ (reference sequence). This CDR3 region has 18 residues. CDR3 sequence: CASSLASPGQVNTGELFF. The CDR3 nucleotides read TGTGCCAGCAGCCTCGCTAGTCCGGGACAGGTGAACACCGGGGAGCTGTTTTTT.

The chain employs TRBV6-2 or TRBV6-3 and TRBJ1-4, with a weak D call TRBD1 (5 bases). Germline lookup yields CDR1 MNHEY and CDR2 SVGEGT. V was clipped by 2 bases and J by 15 bases, with 16 bases between them. This CDR3 region has 13 residues. CDR3 nucleotide sequence: TGTGCCAGCAGTTACCCTTCAGGGCACTCCATGTTTTTT. Translating gives CASSYPSGHSMFF.

V and J are TRBV5-4 and TRBJ2-5; TRBD2 aligns across 7 bases. With 4 bases clipped from V and 3 bases from J, the junction kept 6 bases outside the gene matches. In germline, CDR1 is SGHNT, CDR2 YYREEE (reference sequence). CDR3 size: 14 residues. CDR3 bases: TGTGCCAGCAGCCCCGGGACTATAAAAGAGACCCAGTACTTC. Its translation is CASSPGTIKETQYF.

This clone was counted between two and nine times. This chain uses TRBV6-1 with TRBJ1-5; tentative D call: TRBD1 (5 bases). Trimming stripped 1 base from V and 2 bases from J, with 9 bases between. This CDR3 contains 15 residues. Germline-derived CDR1 and CDR2 are MNHNS and SASEGT. The CDR3 loop is CASSEVAGRNQPQHF. The CDR3 DNA reads TGTGCCAGCAGTGAAGTCGCGGGGCGCAATCAGCCCCAGCATTTT.

The rearrangement uses TRBV5-1 and TRBJ2-7, with D maybe TRBD1 (6 bases). Deletions cut 1 base from V and 5 bases from J, with 10 bases between. This CDR3 has 13 amino acids. Germline lookup yields CDR1 SGHRS and CDR2 YFSETQ. CDR3 sequence: CASSLRRTDEQYF. CDR3 in DNA: TGCGCCAGCAGCTTGAGAAGGACAGACGAGCAGTACTTC.

This chain's CDR3 is CSAGVGDTQYF. The CDR3 bases are TGCAGTGCTGGGGTGGGAGATACGCAGTATTTT. The gene calls are TRBV20-1 and TRBJ2-3; no clear D. This CDR3 has 11 amino acids. CDR1 and CDR2 from the germline V gene are DFQATT and SNEGSKA (reference sequence). The V end lost 5 bases, the J end lost 5 bases, and 8 bases lay between the germline ends.

The CDR3: CASSLWVNTEAFF. In nucleotides, the CDR3 is TGTGCCAGCAGCTTATGGGTGAACACTGAAGCTTTCTTT. V usage is TRBV7-3 and J usage is TRBJ1-1, with unresolved D. V gave up 2 bases and J gave up 0 bases, with 4 bases separating them. Germline values: CDR1 SGHTA, CDR2 FQGTGA. The CDR3 covers 13 residues.

The V call is TRBV7-2, the J call TRBJ2-1; unclear D gene. The CDR3 sequence is 15 residues long. Germline values: CDR1 SGHTA, CDR2 FQGNSA. The germline V and J ends were trimmed by 3 bases and 3 bases, with 12 bases remaining between them. CDR3 sequence (DNA): TGTGCCAGCAGCTTCATCCCGGTAATCTACAATGAGCAGTTCTTC. Translation: CASSFIPVIYNEQFF.

The V gene is TRBV6-5, the J gene TRBJ1-2; a weak D match, TRBD1 (5 bases). Germline CDR1 is MNHEY and CDR2 is SVGAGI. The CDR3 consists of 13 residues. V lost 6 bases, J lost 4 bases, and 12 bases lay in between. The CDR3 sequence: CASRGTPSYGYTF. The CDR3 bases are TGTGCCAGCAGGGGGACGCCTAGCTATGGCTACACCTTC.

This rearrangement joins TRBV29-1 to TRBJ2-1, with 10 bases aligning to TRBD2. Trimming at V came to 6 bases and at J to 9 bases, leaving 17 bases not matched to a gene. This CDR3 is 16 amino acids long. The germline V gene has CDR1 SQVTM and CDR2 ANQGSEA. Here the CDR3 DNA reads TGCAGCGTCGCCGATATCTTACTAGCGGGACGGCGTGAGCAGTTCTTC. Translated, it gives CSVADILLAGRREQFF.

The rearrangement links TRBV28 to TRBJ2-2, with D possibly being TRBD2 (6 bases). V was cut by 8 bases and J by 6 bases, with 19 bases left in between. The germline V gene encodes CDR1 MDHEN and CDR2 SYDVKM. CDR3 size: 15 residues. CDR3 sequence: CASARMGGLPGELFF. In nucleotides, the CDR3 is TGTGCCAGCGCAAGAATGGGAGGTCTACCCGGGGAGCTGTTTTTT. Full variable domain (rest looked up from reference TRBV28 and TRBJ2-2): DVKVTQSSRYLVKRTGEKVFLECVQDMDHENMFWYRQDPGLGLRLIYFSYDVKMKEKGDIPEGYSVSREKKERFSLILESASTNQTSMYLCASARMGGLPGELFFGEGSRLTVL.

For the CDR3, the DNA is TGTGCCAGTAGTATAGTAGTGGGGGGCGGTCAGCCCCAGCATTTT. This translates into CASSIVVGGGQPQHF. The V gene is TRBV19, the J gene TRBJ1-5, with a weak D call TRBD1 (6 bases). The CDR3 runs to 15 residues. V lost 1 base and J 6 bases, leaving 13 bases between the germline ends. Germline values: CDR1 LNHDA, CDR2 SQIVND (reference sequence).

The V gene is TRBV27, the J gene TRBJ1-6, with TRBD1 matching 9 bases. The CDR3 runs 14 residues. Unmatched junction bases numbered 5, after V lost 4 bases and J lost 10 bases. The germline CDR1 and CDR2 sequences are MNHEY and SMNVEV (reference sequence). The CDR3 sequence is CASSSGTGRSPLHF. CDR3 DNA: TGTGCCAGCAGTTCGGGGACAGGGCGGTCACCCCTCCACTTT.

The V and J genes are TRBV13 and TRBJ1-1, with D possibly TRBD1 on 5 matching bases. V lost 7 bases and J 0 bases, leaving 12 bases between the germline ends. CDR3 length equals 14 residues. Germline CDR1 and CDR2: PRHDT and FYEKMQ (reference sequence). CDR3 nucleotides: TGTGCCAGCACCCTGCGGGGGTTGAACACTGAAGCTTTCTTT. It translates to CASTLRGLNTEAFF.

The chain joins TRBV7-3 to TRBJ2-3; D is unclear. V was pared by 0 bases and J by 2 bases, with 3 bases between. The CDR3 consists of 13 residues. Germline V CDR1 and CDR2: SGHTA, FQGTGA. CDR3 sequence: CASSLTNTDTQYF. CDR3 bases: TGTGCCAGCAGCTTAACTAACACAGATACGCAGTATTTT.

This clone was seen more than once but under ten times. This rearrangement joins TRBV7-2 to TRBJ2-5; 11 bases are a match to TRBD2. V trimming: 7 bases; J trimming: 3 bases; junction bases outside the gene matches: 7. CDR1 is SGHTA, CDR2 FQGNSA, per germline. This CDR3 comprises 15 residues. CDR3 loop: CASKGTSGWEETQYF. The CDR3 DNA sequence: TGTGCCAGCAAGGGGACTAGCGGATGGGAAGAGACCCAGTACTTC.

This chain links TRBV3-1 (or the pseudogene TRBV3-2) with TRBJ1-2; D gene uncertain. V was trimmed by 0 bases and J by 4 bases, leaving 12 bases between them. The CDR3 totals 15 residues. Germline CDR1 reads LGHDT; CDR2 reads YNNKEL (reference sequence). The CDR3 DNA follows: TGTGCCAGCAGCCAAGATTGGTCAGGATCCTATGGCTACACCTTC. Its translation is CASSQDWSGSYGYTF.

The J gene is TRBJ2-1, the V gene TRBV14; D not resolved. The CDR3 is 16 amino acids. CDR1 is SGHDN and CDR2 is FVKESK in the germline V gene. V lost 0 bases and J 3 bases, leaving 12 bases between the germline ends. CDR3 sequence (DNA): TGTGCCAGCAGCCAAGAACGTGGGTCCTTCTACAATGAGCAGTTCTTC. Its protein product is CASSQERGSFYNEQFF.

The V call is TRBV7-3, the J call TRBJ1-3, with a tentative D call TRBD1 (5 bases). The CDR3 spans 16 residues. The V gene lost 1 base and the J gene lost 1 base, with 11 bases spanning the gap. The germline V gene has CDR1 SGHTA and CDR2 FQGTGA. CDR3 nucleotide sequence: TGTGCCAGCAGCTTAAACGGCGGGGGTTCTGGAAACACCATATATTTT. Residues: CASSLNGGGSGNTIYF.

This clone was observed a single time. V usage is TRBV28 and J usage is TRBJ1-5, with D possibly TRBD1 on 5 matching bases. V lost 6 bases, J lost 6 bases, and 9 bases lay in between. CDR3 size: 12 residues. In germline, CDR1 is MDHEN, CDR2 SYDVKM. CDR3: CASSRGAQPQHF. DNA for the CDR3: TGTGCCAGCAGCCGGGGCGCTCAGCCCCAGCATTTT.

The CDR3 region is CASSFTSGRFYNEQFF. The CDR3 DNA follows: TGTGCCAGCAGCTTTACTAGCGGGAGGTTCTACAATGAGCAGTTCTTC. The chain recombines TRBV3-1 (or the pseudogene TRBV3-2) with TRBJ2-1; 12 bases match TRBD2. Germline assignment: CDR1 LGHDT and CDR2 YNNKEL (reference sequence). The CDR3 length is 16 residues. Trimming at V came to 5 bases and at J to 3 bases, leaving 5 bases not matched to a gene.

This chain links TRBV9 with TRBJ1-5; D ambiguous. Germline loops: CDR1 SGDLS, CDR2 YYNGEE. V lost 0 bases to trimming and J lost 9 bases, with 16 bases between them. This CDR3 is built from 15 residues. CDR3 sequence reads: CASSVAANSVPPQHF. CDR3 in DNA: TGTGCCAGCAGCGTAGCTGCGAACAGCGTTCCGCCCCAGCATTTT.